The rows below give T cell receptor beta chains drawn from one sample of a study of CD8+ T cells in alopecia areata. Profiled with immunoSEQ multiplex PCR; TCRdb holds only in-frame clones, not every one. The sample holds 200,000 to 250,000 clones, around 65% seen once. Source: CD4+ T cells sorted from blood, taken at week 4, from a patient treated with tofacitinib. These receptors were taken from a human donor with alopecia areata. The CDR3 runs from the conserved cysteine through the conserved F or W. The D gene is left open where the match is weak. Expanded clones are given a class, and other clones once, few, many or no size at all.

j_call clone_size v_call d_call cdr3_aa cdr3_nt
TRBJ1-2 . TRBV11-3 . CASSFERVGYTF TGTGCCAGCAGCTTTGAACGGGTTGGCTACACCTTC
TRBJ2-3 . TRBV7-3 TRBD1 CASSLYPPGQGSDTQYF TGTGCCAGCAGCCTATACCCACCGGGACAGGGGTCAGATACGCAGTATTTT
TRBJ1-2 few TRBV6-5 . CASSYTGGIFTF TGTGCCAGCAGTTACACGGGGGGGATTTTCACCTTC
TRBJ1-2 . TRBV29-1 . CSVEAYRSGDGYTF TGCAGCGTTGAAGCCTATAGGTCAGGGGATGGCTACACCTTC
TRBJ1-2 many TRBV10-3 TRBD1 CAISESGGAAYGYTF TGTGCCATCAGTGAGTCAGGGGGCGCGGCCTATGGCTACACCTTC
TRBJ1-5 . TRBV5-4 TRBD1 CASSLGTGQNSNQPQHF TGTGCCAGCAGTCTCGGGACAGGTCAAAATAGCAATCAGCCCCAGCATTTT
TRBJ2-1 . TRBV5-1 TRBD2 CASSLTSGGNEQFF TGCGCCAGCAGCTTGACTAGCGGGGGTAATGAGCAGTTCTTC
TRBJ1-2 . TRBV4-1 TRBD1 CASSEGQGANYGYTF TGCGCCAGCAGCGAGGGACAGGGGGCGAACTATGGCTACACCTTC
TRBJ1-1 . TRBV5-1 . CASSFGRNTEAFF TGCGCCAGCAGCTTTGGAAGGAACACTGAAGCTTTCTTT
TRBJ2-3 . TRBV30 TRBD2 CAWTSNRLAGAPPDTQYF TGTGCCTGGACCTCGAATCGGCTAGCGGGAGCGCCTCCAGATACGCAGTATTTT
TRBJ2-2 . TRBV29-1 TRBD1 CSVSTGRNTGELFF TGCAGCGTTTCGACAGGGAGGAACACCGGGGAGCTGTTTTTT
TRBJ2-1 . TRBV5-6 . CASSLAGEQFF TGTGCCAGCAGCTTAGCGGGTGAACAGTTCTTC
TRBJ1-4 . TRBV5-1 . CASSFRQSNLFSTNEKLFF TGCGCCAGCAGCTTTAGACAGTCCAACCTTTTTTCAACTAATGAAAAACTGTTTTTT
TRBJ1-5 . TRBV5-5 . CASSDLNVGPQHF TGTGCCAGCAGCGATTTAAACGTTGGACCCCAGCATTTT
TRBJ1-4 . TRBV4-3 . CASSQQTTTNEKLFF TGCGCCAGCAGCCAGCAGACAACAACTAATGAAAAACTGTTTTTT
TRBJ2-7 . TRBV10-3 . CAISDPSRPLLYEQYF TGTGCCATCAGTGACCCCTCAAGACCCCTACTTTACGAGCAGTACTTC
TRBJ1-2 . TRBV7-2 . CASSLDGNYGYTF TGTGCCAGCAGCTTAGACGGGAACTATGGCTACACCTTC
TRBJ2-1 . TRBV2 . CASSGDTDNEQFF TGTGCCAGCAGTGGGGACACGGACAATGAGCAGTTCTTC
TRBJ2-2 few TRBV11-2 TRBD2 CASSRSGGTGELFF TGTGCCAGCAGCAGAAGCGGGGGCACCGGGGAGCTGTTTTTT
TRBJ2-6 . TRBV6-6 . CASSTKQSSGANVLTF TGTGCCAGCAGTACCAAACAGAGCTCTGGGGCCAACGTCCTGACTTTC
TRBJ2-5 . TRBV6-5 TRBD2 CASSYERGGRETQYF TGTGCCAGCAGTTACGAGCGGGGGGGCCGGGAGACCCAGTACTTC
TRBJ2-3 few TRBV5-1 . CASVRGYTQYF TGCGCCAGCGTCCGAGGTTATACGCAGTATTTT
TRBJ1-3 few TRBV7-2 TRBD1 CASSYTGTGGSGNTIYF TGTGCCAGCAGCTATACCGGGACAGGGGGATCTGGAAACACCATATATTTT
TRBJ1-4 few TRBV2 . CASSVGQRQEKLFF TGTGCCAGCAGTGTGGGCCAACGACAGGAAAAACTGTTTTTT
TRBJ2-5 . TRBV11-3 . CASSLRGGARQETQYF TGTGCCAGCAGCCTCAGAGGGGGAGCAAGACAAGAGACCCAGTACTTC
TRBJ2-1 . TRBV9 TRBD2 CASSVASGPRDEQFF TGTGCCAGCAGCGTAGCTAGCGGCCCTAGGGATGAGCAGTTCTTC
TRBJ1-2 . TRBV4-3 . CASSQETDSNYGYTF TGCGCCAGCAGCCAAGAGACGGATTCTAACTATGGCTACACCTTC
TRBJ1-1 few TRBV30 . CAWSVWVTSEAFF TGTGCCTGGAGTGTGTGGGTCACAAGTGAAGCTTTCTTT
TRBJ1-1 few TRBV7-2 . CASSPYLNTEAFF TGTGCCAGCAGCCCCTACTTGAACACTGAAGCTTTCTTT
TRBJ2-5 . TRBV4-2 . CASSQDETGPAKTQYF TGTGCCAGCAGCCAGGACGAAACCGGGCCGGCTAAGACCCAGTACTTC
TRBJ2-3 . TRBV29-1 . CSVTPNTDTQYF TGCAGCGTGACACCCAACACAGATACGCAGTATTTT
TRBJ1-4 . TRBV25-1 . CASSRAGRVTNEKLFF TGTGCCAGCAGTCGGGCAGGCCGTGTAACTAATGAAAAACTGTTTTTT
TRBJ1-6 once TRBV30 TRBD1 CAWGDLGQVNSPLHF TGTGCCTGGGGGGATCTGGGACAGGTTAATTCACCCCTCCACTTT
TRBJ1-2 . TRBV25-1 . CASTDMGGNYGYTF TGTGCCAGCACCGATATGGGAGGGAACTATGGCTACACCTTC
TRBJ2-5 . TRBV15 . CATARRGEETQYF TGTGCCACCGCCCGGAGGGGTGAGGAGACCCAGTACTTC
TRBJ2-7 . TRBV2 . CASSGGQAEQYF TGTGCCAGCAGTGGGGGACAAGCCGAGCAGTACTTC
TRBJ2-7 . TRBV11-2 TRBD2 CASSLDPAGGPYEQYF TGTGCCAGCAGCTTAGACCCAGCGGGGGGGCCCTACGAGCAGTACTTC
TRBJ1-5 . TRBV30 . CAWSAGGGYQPQHF TGTGCCTGGAGTGCTGGAGGGGGTTATCAGCCCCAGCATTTT
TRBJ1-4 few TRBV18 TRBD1 CASSLGQGKEKLFF TGTGCCAGCTCACTGGGACAGGGGAAAGAAAAACTGTTTTTT
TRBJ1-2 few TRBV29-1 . CSVEDETNYGYTF TGCAGCGTTGAAGATGAAACTAACTATGGCTACACCTTC
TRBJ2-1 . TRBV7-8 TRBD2 CASSFSGGALPFF TGTGCCAGCAGCTTTAGCGGGGGGGCATTGCCGTTCTTC
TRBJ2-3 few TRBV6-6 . CASSLGQHGNTQYF TGTGCCAGCAGCCTTGGACAGCACGGAAATACGCAGTATTTT
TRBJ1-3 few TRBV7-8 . CASSLGQGRTGNTIYF TGTGCCAGCAGCTTAGGTCAGGGGAGGACTGGAAACACCATATATTTT
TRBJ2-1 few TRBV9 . CASKAYGGAVGEQFF TGTGCCAGCAAAGCTTATGGGGGGGCCGTCGGTGAGCAGTTCTTC
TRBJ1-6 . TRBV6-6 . CASRSGSSPLHF TGTGCCAGCAGGAGTGGGTCTTCACCCCTCCACTTT
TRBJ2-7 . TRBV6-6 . CASSYSVYEQYF TGTGCCAGCAGTTACTCGGTGTACGAGCAGTACTTC
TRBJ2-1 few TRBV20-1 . CSARGLDEQFF TGCAGTGCTAGAGGCCTAGACGAGCAGTTCTTC
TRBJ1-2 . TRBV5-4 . CASSLGGLGYTF TGTGCCAGCAGCTTGGGGGGTCTCGGCTACACCTTC
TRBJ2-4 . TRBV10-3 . CAISERGETAKNIQYF TGTGCCATCAGTGAGAGGGGTGAAACTGCCAAAAACATTCAGTACTTC
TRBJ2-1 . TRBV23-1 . CASSIHEQFF TGCGCCAGCAGTATCCATGAGCAGTTCTTC
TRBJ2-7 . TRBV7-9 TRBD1 CASSPNTGGEQYF TGTGCCAGCAGCCCAAACACAGGGGGCGAGCAGTACTTC
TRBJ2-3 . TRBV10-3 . CAIQLRGSEDTQYF TGTGCCATCCAGTTGAGGGGGTCGGAAGATACGCAGTATTTT
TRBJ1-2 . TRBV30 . CAWSSAGGNYGYTF TGTGCCTGGAGTTCTGCGGGAGGGAACTATGGCTACACCTTC
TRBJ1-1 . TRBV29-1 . CSAAGLTEAFF TGCAGCGCTGCAGGGTTGACTGAAGCTTTCTTT
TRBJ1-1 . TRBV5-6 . CASSFVGAGKNTEAFF TGTGCCAGCAGCTTCGTTGGGGCAGGGAAGAACACTGAAGCTTTCTTT
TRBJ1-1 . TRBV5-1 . CASSSGHEAFF TGCGCCAGCAGCTCCGGTCATGAAGCTTTCTTT
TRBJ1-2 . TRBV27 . CASSPRTGPYGYTF TGTGCCAGCAGTCCCCGGACGGGACCCTATGGCTACACCTTC
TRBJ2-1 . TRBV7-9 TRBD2 CASSLSSGGMDEQFF TGTGCCAGCAGCCTCTCGTCGGGGGGAATGGATGAGCAGTTCTTC
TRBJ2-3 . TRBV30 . CAWSGGGTNTDTQYF TGTGCCTGGAGTGGAGGGGGGACAAACACAGATACGCAGTATTTT